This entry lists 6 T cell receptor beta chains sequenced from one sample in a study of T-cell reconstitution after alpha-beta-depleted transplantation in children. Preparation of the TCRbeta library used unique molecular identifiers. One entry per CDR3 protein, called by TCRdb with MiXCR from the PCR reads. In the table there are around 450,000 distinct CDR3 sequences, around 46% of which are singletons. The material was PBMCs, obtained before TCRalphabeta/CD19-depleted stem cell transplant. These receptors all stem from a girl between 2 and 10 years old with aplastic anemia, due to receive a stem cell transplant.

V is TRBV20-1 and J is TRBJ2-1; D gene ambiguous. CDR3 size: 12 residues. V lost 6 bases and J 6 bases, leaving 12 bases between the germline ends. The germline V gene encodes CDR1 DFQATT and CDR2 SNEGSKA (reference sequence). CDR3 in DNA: TGCAGTGCCCCCGCGGTTGGCAATGAGCAGTTCTTC. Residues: CSAPAVGNEQFF.

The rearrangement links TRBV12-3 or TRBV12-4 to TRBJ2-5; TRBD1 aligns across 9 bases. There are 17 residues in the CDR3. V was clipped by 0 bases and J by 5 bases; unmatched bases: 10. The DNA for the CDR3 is TGTGCCAGCAGTTTAGCGCTAGGGACAGGGAAACGGGAGACCCAGTACTTC. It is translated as CASSLALGTGKRETQYF.

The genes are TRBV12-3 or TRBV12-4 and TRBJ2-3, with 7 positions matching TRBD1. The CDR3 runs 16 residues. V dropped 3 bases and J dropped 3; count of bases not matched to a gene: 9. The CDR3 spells CASSLAETGRTDTQYF. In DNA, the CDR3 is TGTGCCAGCAGTTTGGCCGAGACAGGGCGTACAGATACGCAGTATTTT.

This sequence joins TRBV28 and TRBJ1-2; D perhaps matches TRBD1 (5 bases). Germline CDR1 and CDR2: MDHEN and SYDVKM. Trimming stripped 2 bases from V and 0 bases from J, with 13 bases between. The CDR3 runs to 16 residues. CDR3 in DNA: TGTGCCAGCAGTTTAACCCGGGACGGCGCTAACTATGGCTACACCTTC. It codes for CASSLTRDGANYGYTF.

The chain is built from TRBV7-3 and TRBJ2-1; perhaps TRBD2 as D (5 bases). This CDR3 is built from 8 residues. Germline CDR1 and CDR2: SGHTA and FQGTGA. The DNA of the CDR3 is TGTGGGGGAGCTGAGCAGTTCTTC. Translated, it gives CGGAEQFF.

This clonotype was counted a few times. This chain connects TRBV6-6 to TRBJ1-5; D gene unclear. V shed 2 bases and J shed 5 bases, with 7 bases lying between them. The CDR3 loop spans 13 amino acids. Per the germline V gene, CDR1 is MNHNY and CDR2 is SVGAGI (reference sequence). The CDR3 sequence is CASSYKRDQPQHF. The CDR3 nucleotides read TGTGCCAGCAGTTACAAGAGAGATCAGCCCCAGCATTTT.